These 10 T cell receptor beta chains were sequenced from one sample in a study of shared clonotypes between healthy human individuals. TCRdb's table, derived via immunoSEQ multiplex PCR, lists solely in-frame clones and lacks some. The repertoire holds under 2,500,000 clones, with around 95% as singletons. Sequenced: naive CD4+ T cells sorted from blood. Stated subset: CD45RA+ positively selected. The receptors were gathered from a man aged 18 to 29 in good health.

This rearrangement joins TRBV5-6 to TRBJ1-5, with D tentatively TRBD1 (6 bases). Between the trimmed V and J ends, which lost 4 bases and 4 bases, there was a span of 9 bases. CDR1 SGHDT and CDR2 YYEEEE come from the germline V gene. The CDR3 spans 13 residues. CDR3 loop: CASSQTGNQPQHF. The CDR3 nucleotides are TGTGCCAGCAGCCAGACAGGAAATCAGCCCCAGCATTTT.

V is TRBV7-2 and J is TRBJ2-1; 7 bases map to TRBD1. CDR3 length equals 15 residues. Trimming took 7 bases from V and 4 from J; bases not matched to a gene: 10. The germline gives CDR1 SGHTA, CDR2 FQGNSA. DNA of the CDR3: TGTGCCAGCAACAACCCCGGGACAGCTTACAATGAGCAGTTCTTC. This encodes CASNNPGTAYNEQFF. Full variable domain (outside the CDR3, taken from reference TRBV7-2 and TRBJ2-1): GAGVSQSPSNKVTEKGKDVELRCDPISGHTALYWYRQSLGQGLEFLIYFQGNSAPDKSGLPSDRFSAERTGGSVSTLTIQRTQQEDSAVYLCASNNPGTAYNEQFFGPGTRLTVL.

This clone appeared once. This chain links TRBV28 with TRBJ2-7, with 7 bases identical to TRBD1. The CDR3 loop spans 13 amino acids. V lost 5 bases and J lost 7; bases outside the gene matches: 8. Germline CDR1 and CDR2: MDHEN and SYDVKM. CDR3 coding DNA: TGTGCCAGCAGTCGGGACAGCGTCGGGGAGCAGTACTTC. It yields the protein CASSRDSVGEQYF.

In regard to this clone: A junction end diverges from the germline sequence, so it may reflect a read error. The rearrangement links TRBV7-2 to TRBJ2-2; 10 nucleotides agree with TRBD2. Germline CDR1 SGHTA, CDR2 FQGNSA. This CDR3 is built from 15 residues. The CDR3 region is CASSLLAGVDGGLFF. CDR3 nucleotides: TGTGCCAGCAGCTTACTAGCGGGAGTCGATGGGGGGCTGTTTTTT. Based on the CDR3 plus reference TRBV7-2 and TRBJ2-2, the full variable domain is GAGVSQSPSNKVTEKGKDVELRCDPISGHTALYWYRQSLGQGLEFLIYFQGNSAPDKSGLPSDRFSAERTGGSVSTLTIQRTQQEDSAVYLCASSLLAGVDGGLFFGEGSRLTVL.

V is TRBV6-5 and J is TRBJ2-7; D gene uncertain. Trimming cost V 5 bases and J 3 bases, with 14 bases left between them. This CDR3 region has 14 residues. Germline values: CDR1 MNHEY, CDR2 SVGAGI. The CDR3 loop reads CASSPISLHYEQYF. The CDR3 DNA is TGTGCCAGCAGTCCGATTAGTTTGCACTACGAGCAGTACTTC.

The chain links TRBV10-2 to TRBJ2-7; 7 bases line up with TRBD1. The CDR3 is made up of 17 amino acids. V lost 0 bases and J lost 1; bases outside the gene matches: 9. Germline V gene data show CDR1 as WSHSY and CDR2 as SAAADI. In DNA form, the CDR3 reads TGCGCCAGCAGTGAGTCGAGAATGACAGGGTCATCCTACGAGCAGTACTTC. This encodes CASSESRMTGSSYEQYF.

The CDR3 DNA is TGTGCCAGCAGCTTAGGCCCAGCGGGAGGCAACGAGCAGTACTTC. The encoded protein is CASSLGPAGGNEQYF. The rearrangement uses TRBV7-2 and TRBJ2-7; 9 nucleotides agree with TRBD2. This CDR3 region has 15 residues. Germline assignment: CDR1 SGHTA and CDR2 FQGNSA. The V gene end was trimmed by 1 base and the J gene end by 5 bases; junction bases not matched to a gene: 6.

The V call is TRBV13, the J call TRBJ1-6; no definite D call. The CDR3 has 14 amino acids. CDR1 is PRHDT and CDR2 is FYEKMQ in the germline V gene (reference sequence). V dropped 5 bases and J dropped 8 bases, with 13 bases sitting between them. The CDR3 protein is CASSQGRRYSPLHF. CDR3 DNA sequence: TGTGCCAGCAGCCAAGGACGGAGGTATTCACCCCTCCACTTT.

This clone was seen once. The chain joins TRBV5-1 to TRBJ2-2, with 11 positions matching TRBD2. Looked up from germline, CDR1 is SGHRS and CDR2 is YFSETQ. The CDR3 is made up of 16 amino acids. The ends lost 4 bases at V and 4 bases at J; junction bases unmatched: 6. The CDR3 region is CASSLRLAGITGELFF. In DNA form, the CDR3 reads TGCGCCAGCAGCCTGAGACTAGCGGGAATCACCGGGGAGCTGTTTTTT. The whole variable domain, remainder taken from reference TRBV5-1 and TRBJ2-2, is KAGVTQTPRYLIKTRGQQVTLSCSPISGHRSVSWYQQTPGQGLQFLFEYFSETQRNKGNFPGRFSGRQFSNSRSEMNVSTLELGDSALYLCASSLRLAGITGELFFGEGSRLTVL.

Here the CDR3 DNA reads TGTGCCAGCAGCCCCCAGGGAGGGCCTTACGAGCAGTACTTC. Protein product: CASSPQGGPYEQYF. V is TRBV7-2 and J is TRBJ2-7, with 7 bases identical to TRBD2. Germline CDR1 SGHTA, CDR2 FQGNSA. Trimming removed 5 bases from V and 4 bases from J; junction bases left unmatched: 8. The CDR3 is 14 residues long.